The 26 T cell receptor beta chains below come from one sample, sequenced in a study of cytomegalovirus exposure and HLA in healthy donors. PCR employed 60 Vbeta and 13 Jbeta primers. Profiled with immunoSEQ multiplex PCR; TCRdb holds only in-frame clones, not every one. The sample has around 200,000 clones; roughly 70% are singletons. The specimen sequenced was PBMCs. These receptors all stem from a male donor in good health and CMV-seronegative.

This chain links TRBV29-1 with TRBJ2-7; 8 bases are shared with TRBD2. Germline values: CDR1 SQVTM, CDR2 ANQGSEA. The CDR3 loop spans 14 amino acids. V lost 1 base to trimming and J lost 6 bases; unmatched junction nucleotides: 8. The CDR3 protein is CSVEAPAGEGEQYF. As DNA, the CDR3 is TGCAGCGTTGAAGCCCCAGCGGGAGAAGGCGAGCAGTACTTC.

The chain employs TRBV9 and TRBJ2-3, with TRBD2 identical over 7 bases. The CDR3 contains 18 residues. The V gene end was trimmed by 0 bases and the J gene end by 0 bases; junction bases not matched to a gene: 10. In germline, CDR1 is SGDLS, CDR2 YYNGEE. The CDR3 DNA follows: TGTGCCAGCAGCGTAGAGTGGGCGGGAGAACCTAGCACAGATACGCAGTATTTT. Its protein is CASSVEWAGEPSTDTQYF.

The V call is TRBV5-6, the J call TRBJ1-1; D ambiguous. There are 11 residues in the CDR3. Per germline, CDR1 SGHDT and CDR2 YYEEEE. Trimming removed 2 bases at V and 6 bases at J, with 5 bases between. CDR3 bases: TGTGCCAGCAGCTTCGGGGCTGAAGCTTTCTTT. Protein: CASSFGAEAFF.

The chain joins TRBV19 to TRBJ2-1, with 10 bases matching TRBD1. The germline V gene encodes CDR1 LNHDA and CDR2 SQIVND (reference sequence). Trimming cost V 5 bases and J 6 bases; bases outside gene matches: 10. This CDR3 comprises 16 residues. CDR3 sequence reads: CASSGYRDRGINEQFF. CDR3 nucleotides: TGTGCCAGTAGTGGGTACCGGGACAGGGGTATCAATGAGCAGTTCTTC. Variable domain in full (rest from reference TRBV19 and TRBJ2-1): DGGITQSPKYLFRKEGQNVTLSCEQNLNHDAMYWYRQDPGQGLRLIYYSQIVNDFQKGDIAEGYSVSREKKESFPLTVTSAQKNPTAFYLCASSGYRDRGINEQFFGPGTRLTVL.

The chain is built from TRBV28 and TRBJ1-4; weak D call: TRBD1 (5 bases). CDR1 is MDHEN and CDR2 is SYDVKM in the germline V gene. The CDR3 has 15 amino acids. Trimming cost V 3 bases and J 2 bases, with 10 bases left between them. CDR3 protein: CASSFAGHTNEKLFF. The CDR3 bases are TGTGCCAGCAGTTTCGCAGGGCACACTAATGAAAAACTGTTTTTT.

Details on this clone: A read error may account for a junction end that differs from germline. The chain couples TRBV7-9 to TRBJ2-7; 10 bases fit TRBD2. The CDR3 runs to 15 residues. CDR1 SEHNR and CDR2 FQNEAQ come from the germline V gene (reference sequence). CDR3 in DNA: TGTTCCAGCCTGAGTGGGGCTAGCGGGAGTTACGAGCAGTACTTC. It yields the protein CSSLSGASGSYEQYF.

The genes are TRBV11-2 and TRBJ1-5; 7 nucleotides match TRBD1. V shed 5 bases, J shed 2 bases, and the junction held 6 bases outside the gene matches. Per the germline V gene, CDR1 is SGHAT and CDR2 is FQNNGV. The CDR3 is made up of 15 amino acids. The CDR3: CASSRGQDGNQPQHF. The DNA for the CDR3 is TGTGCCAGCAGCCGCGGACAGGACGGCAATCAGCCCCAGCATTTT.

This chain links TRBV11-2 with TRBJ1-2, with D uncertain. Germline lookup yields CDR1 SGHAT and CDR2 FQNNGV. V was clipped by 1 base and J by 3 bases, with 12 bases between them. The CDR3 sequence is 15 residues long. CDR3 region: CASSLGRLRDYGYTF. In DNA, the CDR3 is TGTGCCAGCAGCTTAGGTCGTCTGCGCGACTATGGCTACACCTTC.

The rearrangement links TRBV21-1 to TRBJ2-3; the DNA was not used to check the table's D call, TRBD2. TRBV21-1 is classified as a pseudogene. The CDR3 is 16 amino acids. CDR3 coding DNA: TGTGCCAGCAGCAAACGTCATCCCGCGAGGACAGATACGCAGTATTTT. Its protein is CASSKRHPARTDTQYF.

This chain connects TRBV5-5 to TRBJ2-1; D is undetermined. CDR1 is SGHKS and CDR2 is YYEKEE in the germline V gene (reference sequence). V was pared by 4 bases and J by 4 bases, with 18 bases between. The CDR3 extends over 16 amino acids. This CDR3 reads CASSRLGIHVYNEQFF. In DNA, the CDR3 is TGTGCCAGCAGCCGTCTTGGCATCCACGTTTACAATGAGCAGTTCTTC.

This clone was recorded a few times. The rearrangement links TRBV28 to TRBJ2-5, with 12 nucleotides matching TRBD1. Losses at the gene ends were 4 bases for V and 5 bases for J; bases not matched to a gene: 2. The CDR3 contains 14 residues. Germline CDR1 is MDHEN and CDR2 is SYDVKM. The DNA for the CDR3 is TGTGCCAGCAGTTCGGGACAGGGGGCCGAGACCCAGTACTTC. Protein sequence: CASSSGQGAETQYF.

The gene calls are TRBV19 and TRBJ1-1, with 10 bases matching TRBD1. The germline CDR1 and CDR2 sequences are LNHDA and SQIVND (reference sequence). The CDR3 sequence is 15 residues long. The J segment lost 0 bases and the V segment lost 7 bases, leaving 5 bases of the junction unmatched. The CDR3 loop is CASKGQGPLNTEAFF. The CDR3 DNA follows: TGTGCCAGTAAGGGACAGGGGCCGTTGAACACTGAAGCTTTCTTT.

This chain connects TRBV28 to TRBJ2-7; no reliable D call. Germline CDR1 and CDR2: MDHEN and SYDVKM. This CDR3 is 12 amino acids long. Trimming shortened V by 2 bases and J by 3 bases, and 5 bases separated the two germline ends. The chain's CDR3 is CASSLNNYEQYF. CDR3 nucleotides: TGTGCCAGCAGTTTAAACAACTACGAGCAGTACTTC.

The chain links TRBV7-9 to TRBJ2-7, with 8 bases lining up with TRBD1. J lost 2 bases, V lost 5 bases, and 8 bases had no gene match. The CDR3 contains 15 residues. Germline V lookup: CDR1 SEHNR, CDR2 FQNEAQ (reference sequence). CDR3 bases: TGTGCCAGCAGCCCCCGGACAGGGCGGACCTACGAGCAGTACTTC. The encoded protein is CASSPRTGRTYEQYF.

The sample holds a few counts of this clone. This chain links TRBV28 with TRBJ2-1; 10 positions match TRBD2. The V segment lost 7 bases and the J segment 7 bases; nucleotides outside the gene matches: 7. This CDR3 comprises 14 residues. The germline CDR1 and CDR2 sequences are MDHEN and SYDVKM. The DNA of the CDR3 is TGTGCCAGCATCGTTCAAGCGGGAGGGAATGAGCAGTTCTTC. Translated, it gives CASIVQAGGNEQFF.

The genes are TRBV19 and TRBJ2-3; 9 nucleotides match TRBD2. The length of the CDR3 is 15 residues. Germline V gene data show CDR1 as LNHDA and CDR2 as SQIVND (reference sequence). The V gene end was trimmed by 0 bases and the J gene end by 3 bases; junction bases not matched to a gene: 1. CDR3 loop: CASSIDTSGTDTQYF. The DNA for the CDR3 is TGTGCCAGTAGTATAGATACTAGCGGGACAGATACGCAGTATTTT.

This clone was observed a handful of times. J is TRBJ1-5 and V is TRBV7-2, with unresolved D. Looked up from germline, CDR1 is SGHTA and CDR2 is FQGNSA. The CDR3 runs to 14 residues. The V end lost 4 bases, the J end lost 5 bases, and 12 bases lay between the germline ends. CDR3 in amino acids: CASSSRFGDQPQHF. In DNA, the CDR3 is TGTGCCAGCAGCTCGCGGTTCGGCGATCAGCCCCAGCATTTT. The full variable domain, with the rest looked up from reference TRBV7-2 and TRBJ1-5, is GAGVSQSPSNKVTEKGKDVELRCDPISGHTALYWYRQSLGQGLEFLIYFQGNSAPDKSGLPSDRFSAERTGGSVSTLTIQRTQQEDSAVYLCASSSRFGDQPQHFGDGTRLSIL.

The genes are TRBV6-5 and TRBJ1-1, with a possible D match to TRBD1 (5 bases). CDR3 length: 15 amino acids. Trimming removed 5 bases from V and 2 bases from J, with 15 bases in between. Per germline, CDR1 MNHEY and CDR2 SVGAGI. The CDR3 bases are TGTGCCAGCAGTCCCCTGACAGACTCAAACACTGAAGCTTTCTTT. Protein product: CASSPLTDSNTEAFF.

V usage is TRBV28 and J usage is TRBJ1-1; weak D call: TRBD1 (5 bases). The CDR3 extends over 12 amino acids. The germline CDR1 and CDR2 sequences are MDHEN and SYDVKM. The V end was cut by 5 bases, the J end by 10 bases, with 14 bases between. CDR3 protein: CASSPTRRGAFF. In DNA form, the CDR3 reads TGTGCCAGCAGTCCCACGAGGAGGGGAGCTTTCTTT.

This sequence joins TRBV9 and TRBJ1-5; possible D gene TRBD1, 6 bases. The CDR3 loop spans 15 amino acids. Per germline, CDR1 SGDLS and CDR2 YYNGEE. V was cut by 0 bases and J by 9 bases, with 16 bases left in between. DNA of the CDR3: TGTGCCAGCAGCGTAGGTGTGACAGGCTCTTGGCCCCAGCATTTT. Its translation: CASSVGVTGSWPQHF.

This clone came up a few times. The CDR3 bases are TGTGCCAGCAGCCAACCTCAGGGTCCCTATAATTCACCCCTCCACTTT. Translating gives CASSQPQGPYNSPLHF. The chain has TRBV27 and TRBJ1-6; possible D gene TRBD1, 5 bases. V lost 6 bases and J lost 2, with 14 bases in between. CDR1 and CDR2 from the germline V gene are MNHEY and SMNVEV (reference sequence). There are 16 residues in the CDR3.

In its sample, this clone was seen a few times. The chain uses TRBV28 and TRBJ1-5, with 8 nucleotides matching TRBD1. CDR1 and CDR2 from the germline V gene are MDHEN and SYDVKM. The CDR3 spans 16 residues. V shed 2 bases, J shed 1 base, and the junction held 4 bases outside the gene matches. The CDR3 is CASSLLQGGSNQPQHF. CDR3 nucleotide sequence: TGTGCCAGCAGTTTACTACAGGGGGGGAGCAATCAGCCCCAGCATTTT.

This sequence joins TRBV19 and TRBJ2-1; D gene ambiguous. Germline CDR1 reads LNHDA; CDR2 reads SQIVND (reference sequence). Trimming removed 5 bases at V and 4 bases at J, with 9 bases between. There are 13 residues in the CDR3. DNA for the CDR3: TGTGCCAGTAGTGGGCTGGTGTACAATGAGCAGTTCTTC. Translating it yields CASSGLVYNEQFF. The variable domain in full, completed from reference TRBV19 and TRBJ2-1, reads DGGITQSPKYLFRKEGQNVTLSCEQNLNHDAMYWYRQDPGQGLRLIYYSQIVNDFQKGDIAEGYSVSREKKESFPLTVTSAQKNPTAFYLCASSGLVYNEQFFGPGTRLTVL.

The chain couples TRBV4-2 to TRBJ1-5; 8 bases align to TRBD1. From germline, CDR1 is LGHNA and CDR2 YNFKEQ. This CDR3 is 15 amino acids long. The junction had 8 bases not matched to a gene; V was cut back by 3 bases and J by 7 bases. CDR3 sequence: CASSHEQGELQPQHF. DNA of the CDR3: TGTGCCAGCAGCCATGAACAGGGGGAACTACAGCCCCAGCATTTT.

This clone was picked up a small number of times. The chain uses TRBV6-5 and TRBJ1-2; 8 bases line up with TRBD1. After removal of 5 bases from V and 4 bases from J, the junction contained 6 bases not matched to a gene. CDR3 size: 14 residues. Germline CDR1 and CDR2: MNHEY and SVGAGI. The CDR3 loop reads CASSPGDRPYGYTF. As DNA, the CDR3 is TGTGCCAGCAGTCCCGGGGACAGGCCCTATGGCTACACCTTC.

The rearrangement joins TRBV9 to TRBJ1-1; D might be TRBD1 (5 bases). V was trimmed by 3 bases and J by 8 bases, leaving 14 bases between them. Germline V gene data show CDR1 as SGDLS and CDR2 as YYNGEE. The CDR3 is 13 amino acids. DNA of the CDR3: TGTGCCAGCAGCGATCCGGGGGGATTGGAAGCTTTCTTT. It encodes CASSDPGGLEAFF.